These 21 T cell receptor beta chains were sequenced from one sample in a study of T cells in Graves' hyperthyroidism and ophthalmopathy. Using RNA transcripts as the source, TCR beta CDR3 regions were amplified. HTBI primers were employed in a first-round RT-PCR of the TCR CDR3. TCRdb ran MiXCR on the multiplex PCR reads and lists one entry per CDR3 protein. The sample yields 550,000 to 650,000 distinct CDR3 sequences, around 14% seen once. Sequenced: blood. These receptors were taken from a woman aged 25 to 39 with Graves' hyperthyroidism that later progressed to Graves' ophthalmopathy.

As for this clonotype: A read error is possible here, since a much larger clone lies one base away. The DNA of the CDR3 is TGTGCCACAACGGACCGCCCCTACTATGGCTACACCTTC. Its protein is CATTDRPYYGYTF. V and J are TRBV28 and TRBJ1-2; D gene ambiguous. Trimming pared 10 bases from V and 3 bases from J, leaving 15 bases between. The CDR3 has 13 residues. The germline V gene has CDR1 MDHEN and CDR2 SYDVKM.

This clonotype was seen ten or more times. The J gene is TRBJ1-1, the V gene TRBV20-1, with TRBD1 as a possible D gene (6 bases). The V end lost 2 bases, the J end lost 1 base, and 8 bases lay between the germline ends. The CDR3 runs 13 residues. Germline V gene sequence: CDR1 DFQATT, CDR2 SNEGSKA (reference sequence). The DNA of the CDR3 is TGCAGTGCTAGACCGGACAGGAACACTGAAGCTTTCTTT. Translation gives CSARPDRNTEAFF.

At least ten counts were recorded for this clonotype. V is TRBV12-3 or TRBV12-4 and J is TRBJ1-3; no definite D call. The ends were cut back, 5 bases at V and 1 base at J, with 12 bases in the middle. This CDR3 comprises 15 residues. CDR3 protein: CASSPGRGSGNTIYF. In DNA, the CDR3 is TGTGCCAGCAGTCCAGGCCGGGGATCTGGAAACACCATATATTTT.

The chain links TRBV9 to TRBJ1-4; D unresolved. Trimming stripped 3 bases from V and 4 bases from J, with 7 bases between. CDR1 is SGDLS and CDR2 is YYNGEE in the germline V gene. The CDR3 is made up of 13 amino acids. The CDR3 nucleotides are TGTGCCAGCAGCGGGAGCCTTAATGAAAAACTGTTTTTT. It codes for CASSGSLNEKLFF.

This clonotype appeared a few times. CDR3 residues: CASTLSGQPQHF. For the CDR3, the DNA is TGTGCCAGCACTCTGAGTGGTCAGCCCCAGCATTTT. This rearrangement joins TRBV6-1 to TRBJ1-5; no clear D. The V end was cut by 7 bases, the J end by 6 bases, with 10 bases between. The CDR3 runs 12 residues. In germline, CDR1 is MNHNS, CDR2 SASEGT.

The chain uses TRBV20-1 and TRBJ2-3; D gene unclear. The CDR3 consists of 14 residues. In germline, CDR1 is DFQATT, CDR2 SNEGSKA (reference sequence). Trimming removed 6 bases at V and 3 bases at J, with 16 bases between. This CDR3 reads CSAKKFLYTDTQYF. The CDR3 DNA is TGCAGTGCAAAGAAGTTCCTTTATACAGATACGCAGTATTTT.

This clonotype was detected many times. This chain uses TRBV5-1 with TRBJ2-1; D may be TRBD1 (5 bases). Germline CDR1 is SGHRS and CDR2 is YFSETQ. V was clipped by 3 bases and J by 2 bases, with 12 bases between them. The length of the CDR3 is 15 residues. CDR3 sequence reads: CASSSQGVAYNEQFF. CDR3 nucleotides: TGCGCCAGCAGCTCCCAGGGCGTTGCCTACAATGAGCAGTTCTTC.

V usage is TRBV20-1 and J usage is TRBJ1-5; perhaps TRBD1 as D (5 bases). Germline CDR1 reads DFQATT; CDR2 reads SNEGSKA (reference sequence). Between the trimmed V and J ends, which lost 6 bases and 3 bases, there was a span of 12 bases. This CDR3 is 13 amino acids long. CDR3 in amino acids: CSALDTNNQPQHF. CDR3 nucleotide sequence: TGCAGTGCCTTGGACACCAACAATCAGCCCCAGCATTTT.

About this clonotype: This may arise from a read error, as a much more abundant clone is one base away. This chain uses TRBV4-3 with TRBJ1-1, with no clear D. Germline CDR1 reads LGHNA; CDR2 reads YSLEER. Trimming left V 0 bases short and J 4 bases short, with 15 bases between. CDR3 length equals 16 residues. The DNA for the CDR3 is TGCGCCAGCAGCCAAGATCTACGCACGACCGTCACTGAAGCTTTCTTT. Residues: CASSQDLRTTVTEAFF.

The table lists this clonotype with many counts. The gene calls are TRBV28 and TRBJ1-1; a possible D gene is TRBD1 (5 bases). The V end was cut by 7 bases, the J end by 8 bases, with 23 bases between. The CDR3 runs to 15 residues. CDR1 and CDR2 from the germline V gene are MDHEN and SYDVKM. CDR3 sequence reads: CASTLGRHGKGEAFF. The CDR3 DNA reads TGTGCCAGCACCCTGGGACGACACGGGAAGGGGGAAGCTTTCTTT.

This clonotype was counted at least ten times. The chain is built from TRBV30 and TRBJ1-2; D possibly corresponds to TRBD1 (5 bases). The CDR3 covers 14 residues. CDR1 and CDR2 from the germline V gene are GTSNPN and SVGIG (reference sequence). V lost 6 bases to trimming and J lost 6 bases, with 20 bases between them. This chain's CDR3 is CACSFGGLSNGYTF. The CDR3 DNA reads TGTGCCTGTAGTTTCGGGGGGTTATCTAATGGCTACACCTTC.

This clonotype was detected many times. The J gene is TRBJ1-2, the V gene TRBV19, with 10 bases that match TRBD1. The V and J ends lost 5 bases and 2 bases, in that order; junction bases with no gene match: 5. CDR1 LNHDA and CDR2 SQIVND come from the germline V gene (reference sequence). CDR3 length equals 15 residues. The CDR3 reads CASSAGTGANYGYTF. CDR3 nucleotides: TGTGCCAGTAGTGCGGGGACAGGGGCCAACTATGGCTACACCTTC.

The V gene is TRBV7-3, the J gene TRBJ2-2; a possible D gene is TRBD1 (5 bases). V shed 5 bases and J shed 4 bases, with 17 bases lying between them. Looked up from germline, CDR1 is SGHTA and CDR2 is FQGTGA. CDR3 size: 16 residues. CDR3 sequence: CASSPNGRARTGELFF. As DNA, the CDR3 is TGTGCCAGCAGCCCAAATGGCAGGGCGCGCACCGGGGAGCTGTTTTTT.

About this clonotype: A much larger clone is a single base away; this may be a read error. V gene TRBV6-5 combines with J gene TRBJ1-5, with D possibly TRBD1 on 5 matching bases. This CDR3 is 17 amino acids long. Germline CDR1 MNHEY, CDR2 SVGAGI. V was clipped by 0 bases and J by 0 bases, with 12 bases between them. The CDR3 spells CASSYSGRGVSNQPQHF. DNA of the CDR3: TGTGCCAGCAGTTACTCGGGACGGGGAGTTAGCAATCAGCCCCAGCATTTT.

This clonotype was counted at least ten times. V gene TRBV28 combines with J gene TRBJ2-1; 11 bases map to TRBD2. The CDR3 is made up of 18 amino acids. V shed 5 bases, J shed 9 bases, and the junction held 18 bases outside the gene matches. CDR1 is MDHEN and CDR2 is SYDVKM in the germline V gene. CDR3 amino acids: CASSATAPLTSGTIEQFF. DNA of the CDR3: TGTGCCAGCAGTGCAACGGCCCCTCTGACTAGCGGGACGATTGAGCAGTTCTTC.

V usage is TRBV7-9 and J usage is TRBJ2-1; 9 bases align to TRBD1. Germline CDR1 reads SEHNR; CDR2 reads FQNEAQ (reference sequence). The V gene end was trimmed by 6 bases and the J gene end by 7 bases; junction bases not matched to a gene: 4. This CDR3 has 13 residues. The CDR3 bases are TGTGCCAGCAGGACCGGGACAGGGAATGAGCAGTTCTTC. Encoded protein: CASRTGTGNEQFF.

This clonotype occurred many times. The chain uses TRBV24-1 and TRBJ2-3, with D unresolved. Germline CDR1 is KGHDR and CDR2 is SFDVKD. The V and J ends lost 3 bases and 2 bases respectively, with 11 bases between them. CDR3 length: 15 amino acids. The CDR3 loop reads CATSDSGQPTDTQYF. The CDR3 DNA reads TGTGCCACCAGTGATAGTGGGCAGCCCACAGATACGCAGTATTTT.

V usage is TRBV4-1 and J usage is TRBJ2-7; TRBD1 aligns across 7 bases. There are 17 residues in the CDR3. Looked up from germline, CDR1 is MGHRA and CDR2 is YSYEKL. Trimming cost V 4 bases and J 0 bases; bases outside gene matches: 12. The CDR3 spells CASSRSNGDRGSYEQYF. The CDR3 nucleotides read TGCGCCAGCAGCCGCAGCAACGGGGACAGAGGCTCCTACGAGCAGTACTTC.

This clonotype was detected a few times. The CDR3 nucleotides read TGTGCCAGCGGCGAAAGGCAGGTTAACTATGGCTACACCTTC. Amino acid sequence: CASGERQVNYGYTF. V is TRBV6-5 and J is TRBJ1-2; D gene uncertain. The CDR3 covers 14 residues. Per the germline V gene, CDR1 is MNHEY and CDR2 is SVGAGI. V lost 8 bases, J lost 1 base, and 14 bases lay in between.

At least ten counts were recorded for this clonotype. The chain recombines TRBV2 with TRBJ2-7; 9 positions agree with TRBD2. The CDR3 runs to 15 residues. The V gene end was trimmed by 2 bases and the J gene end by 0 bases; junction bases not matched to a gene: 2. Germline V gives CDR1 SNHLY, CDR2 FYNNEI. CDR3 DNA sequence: TGTGCCAGCAGTGAACAAGCGGGGGGCTCCTACGAGCAGTACTTC. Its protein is CASSEQAGGSYEQYF. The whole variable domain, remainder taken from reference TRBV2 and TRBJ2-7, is EPEVTQTPSHQVTQMGQEVILRCVPISNHLYFYWYRQILGQKVEFLVSFYNNEISEKSEIFDDQFSVERPDGSNFTLKIRSTKLEDSAMYFCASSEQAGGSYEQYFGPGTRLTVT.

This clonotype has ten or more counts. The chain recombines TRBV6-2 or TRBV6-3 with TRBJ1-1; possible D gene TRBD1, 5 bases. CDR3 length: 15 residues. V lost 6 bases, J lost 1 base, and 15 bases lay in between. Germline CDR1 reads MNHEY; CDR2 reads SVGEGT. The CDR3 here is CASSGTADGNTEAFF. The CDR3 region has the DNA TGTGCCAGCAGCGGGACGGCCGACGGGAACACTGAAGCTTTCTTT.